Presented here are 25 T cell receptor beta chains from one specimen sequenced in a study of blood T cell repertoires in COVID-19. Sequencing used immunoSEQ multiplex PCR; TCRdb keeps in-frame clones, though not all of them. The data show roughly 230,000 clones, around 90% seen once. Sequencing was performed on PBMCs or T cells enriched from blood (not recorded which). The receptors come from a young man in a cohort exposed to, infected with or recovered from COVID-19 (not recorded which).

This chain links TRBV27 with TRBJ2-2; 7 bases are a match to TRBD2. CDR3 length: 16 amino acids. Germline-derived CDR1 and CDR2 are MNHEY and SMNVEV (reference sequence). V lost 8 bases and J lost 1; bases outside the gene matches: 10. CDR3 DNA: TGTGCCAGCCATCCGCAGGGACTAAGGAACACCGGGGAGCTGTTTTTT. Encoded protein: CASHPQGLRNTGELFF.

The chain is built from TRBV7-3 and TRBJ2-1; D is possibly TRBD2 (5 bases). Trimming left V 1 base short and J 3 bases short, with 13 bases between. CDR3 size: 16 residues. CDR1 and CDR2 (germline): SGHTA, FQGTGA. Written as DNA, the CDR3 is TGTGCCAGCAGCTTAAATTCTCGAGGGAGCTACAATGAGCAGTTCTTC. It codes for CASSLNSRGSYNEQFF.

This chain connects TRBV29-1 to TRBJ2-5; D perhaps matches TRBD1 (6 bases). The CDR3 has 12 amino acids. V dropped 4 bases and J dropped 5 bases, with 11 bases sitting between them. Germline values: CDR1 SQVTM, CDR2 ANQGSEA. The CDR3 reads CSVGGGWETQYF. CDR3 sequence (DNA): TGCAGCGTTGGTGGGGGCTGGGAGACCCAGTACTTC.

The chain combines TRBV6-2 or TRBV6-3 with TRBJ2-5, with 12 nucleotides matching TRBD2. The CDR3 sequence is 15 residues long. Germline V gene sequence: CDR1 MNHEY, CDR2 SVGEGT. Trimming at V came to 5 bases and at J to 4 bases, leaving 5 bases not matched to a gene. CDR3 sequence reads: CASSLAGGPGETQYF. CDR3 coding DNA: TGTGCCAGCAGTCTAGCGGGAGGGCCTGGAGAGACCCAGTACTTC.

Concerning this clone: The same CDR3 also results from other DNA sequences found in this sample. The gene calls are TRBV5-1 and TRBJ2-3; TRBD2 matches 12 bases. With 3 bases clipped from V and 1 base from J, the junction kept 3 bases outside the gene matches. The CDR3 contains 16 residues. Germline assignment: CDR1 SGHRS and CDR2 YFSETQ. This CDR3 is CASSWTSGTRTDTQYF. Written as DNA, the CDR3 is TGCGCCAGCAGCTGGACTAGCGGGACTCGCACAGATACGCAGTATTTT.

This clone was seen only a few times. The rearrangement links TRBV5-1 to TRBJ2-5, with D uncertain. In germline, CDR1 is SGHRS, CDR2 YFSETQ. Trimming shortened V by 0 bases and J by 7 bases, and 16 bases separated the two germline ends. CDR3 length: 15 amino acids. CDR3 sequence (DNA): TGCGCCAGCAGCTTGGGTGACTTACCTCGCGCGACCCAGTACTTC. Its translation: CASSLGDLPRATQYF.

The chain employs TRBV18 and TRBJ2-3; TRBD2 aligns across 13 bases. Germline lookup yields CDR1 KGHSH and CDR2 LQKENI. V gave up 2 bases and J gave up 4 bases; unmatched junction bases: 3. The CDR3 totals 16 residues. CDR3 in DNA: TGTGCCAGCTCACCAAGGACTAGCGGGAGTGCAGATACGCAGTATTTT. Residues: CASSPRTSGSADTQYF.

The chain recombines TRBV5-6 with TRBJ2-4, with a weak D call TRBD2 (6 bases). The V gene's germline CDR1 is SGHDT and CDR2 YYEEEE. V dropped 5 bases and J dropped 5 bases, with 14 bases sitting between them. The length of the CDR3 is 14 residues. Here the CDR3 reads CASSHREFQNIQYF. Here the CDR3 DNA reads TGTGCCAGCAGTCATCGGGAGTTTCAAAACATTCAGTACTTC. The whole variable domain, filled in from reference TRBV5-6 and TRBJ2-4, reads DAGVTQSPTHLIKTRGQQVTLRCSPKSGHDTVSWYQQALGQGPQFIFQYYEEEERQRGNFPDRFSGHQFPNYSSELNVNALLLGDSALYLCASSHREFQNIQYFGAGTRLSVL.

This clone was seen only a few times. This chain uses TRBV25-1 with TRBJ1-6; 8 bases map to TRBD1. V lost 8 bases and J lost 9; bases outside the gene matches: 6. CDR3 length: 13 residues. Germline V gene sequence: CDR1 MGHDK, CDR2 SYGVNS. CDR3 region: CASWAGGVSPLHF. The CDR3 DNA follows: TGTGCCAGCTGGGCAGGGGGCGTTTCACCCCTCCACTTT. Looking up the rest from reference TRBV25-1 and TRBJ1-6 gives the full variable domain: EADIYQTPRYLVIGTGKKITLECSQTMGHDKMYWYQQDPGMELHLIHYSYGVNSTEKGDLSSESTVSRIRTEHFPLTLESARPSHTSQYLCASWAGGVSPLHFGNGTRLTVT.

V usage is TRBV19 and J usage is TRBJ1-1; 7 bases align to TRBD1. Trimming took 5 bases from V and 5 from J; bases not matched to a gene: 8. The CDR3 totals 14 residues. Germline CDR1 LNHDA, CDR2 SQIVND (reference sequence). The CDR3, as DNA: TGTGCCAGTAGTGCCGCACAGGGGCGGACTGAAGCTTTCTTT. Its protein is CASSAAQGRTEAFF.

The rearrangement links TRBV4-1 to TRBJ2-3; TRBD2 aligns across 8 bases. There are 17 residues in the CDR3. The germline CDR1 and CDR2 sequences are MGHRA and YSYEKL. Trimming took 7 bases from V and 2 from J; bases not matched to a gene: 14. The CDR3 DNA follows: TGCGCCAGCACCACATTTCTAGCGGGCACACCCACAGATACGCAGTATTTT. Translated: CASTTFLAGTPTDTQYF.

V gene TRBV19 combines with J gene TRBJ2-1, with TRBD2 matching 9 bases. The CDR3 runs to 17 residues. V dropped 4 bases and J dropped 7; count of bases not matched to a gene: 14. Germline lookup yields CDR1 LNHDA and CDR2 SQIVND (reference sequence). In nucleotides, the CDR3 is TGTGCCAGTAGTACCCACCCGGGTAGCGGGAGATATAATGAGCAGTTCTTC. It codes for CASSTHPGSGRYNEQFF.

J is TRBJ2-7 and V is TRBV25-1, with a tentative D call TRBD1 (6 bases). V dropped 6 bases and J dropped 3 bases, with 18 bases sitting between them. The CDR3 is 15 amino acids. The germline gives CDR1 MGHDK, CDR2 SYGVNS. For the CDR3, the DNA is TGTGCCAGCAGCCCAGGCACAGGGTTAGGCTACGAGCAGTACTTC. Protein: CASSPGTGLGYEQYF.

The rearrangement links TRBV28 to TRBJ1-1; D gene uncertain. CDR3 size: 14 residues. Between the trimmed V and J ends, which lost 3 bases and 0 bases, there was a span of 8 bases. Germline V gene data show CDR1 as MDHEN and CDR2 as SYDVKM. DNA for the CDR3: TGTGCCAGCAGTTTTGGCCCGTTGAACACTGAAGCTTTCTTT. The encoded protein is CASSFGPLNTEAFF.

This clone appeared a few times. The chain has TRBV7-3 and TRBJ2-1; D is ambiguous. The V end lost 8 bases, the J end lost 6 bases, and 8 bases lay between the germline ends. Per the germline V gene, CDR1 is SGHTA and CDR2 is FQGTGA. The CDR3 covers 11 residues. Written as DNA, the CDR3 is TGTGCCAGCGGCCAGGTCAATGAGCAGTTCTTC. This codes for CASGQVNEQFF.

The chain joins TRBV7-9 to TRBJ2-3, with 8 nucleotides matching TRBD2. V lost 3 bases and J lost 2; bases outside the gene matches: 4. The CDR3 sequence is 15 residues long. Germline V gives CDR1 SEHNR, CDR2 FQNEAQ (reference sequence). This CDR3 is CASSFPTSDTDTQYF. The DNA of the CDR3 is TGTGCCAGCAGCTTCCCGACTAGCGACACAGATACGCAGTATTTT. Complete variable domain (other parts from reference TRBV7-9 and TRBJ2-3): DTGVSQNPRHKITKRGQNVTFRCDPISEHNRLYWYRQTLGQGPEFLTYFQNEAQLEKSRLLSDRFSAERPKGSFSTLEIQRTEQGDSAMYLCASSFPTSDTDTQYFGPGTRLTVL.

This clone was seen a single time. The rearrangement joins TRBV7-3 to TRBJ2-5, with D maybe TRBD1 (6 bases). Germline-derived CDR1 and CDR2 are SGHTA and FQGTGA. The germline V and J ends were trimmed by 4 bases and 5 bases, with 11 bases remaining between them. The CDR3 runs 13 residues. The CDR3 DNA is TGTGCCAGCAGCTCGCAGGGGATGGAGACCCAGTACTTC. Translating it yields CASSSQGMETQYF.

The chain is built from TRBV27 and TRBJ1-2, with D tentatively TRBD1 (6 bases). Germline CDR1 is MNHEY and CDR2 is SMNVEV (reference sequence). The CDR3 covers 13 residues. The V end was cut by 11 bases, the J end by 2 bases, with 15 bases between. DNA for the CDR3: TGTGCCTCACGGGGGGGCTTCAACTATGGCTACACCTTC. Amino acid sequence: CASRGGFNYGYTF.

The V and J genes are TRBV27 and TRBJ2-3; D tentatively fits TRBD1 or TRBD2 (9 bases each). Germline CDR1 and CDR2: MNHEY and SMNVEV (reference sequence). V shed 6 bases and J shed 4 bases, with 26 bases lying between them. CDR3 length equals 18 residues. CDR3 coding DNA: TGTGCCAGCAGCACGACAGGGGGAAGGCGGGAGGGCCCAGATACGCAGTATTTT. This sequence encodes CASSTTGGRREGPDTQYF.

For this clone: At the DNA level, this CDR3 is encoded by other sequences in the same sample as well. The rearrangement joins TRBV7-9 to TRBJ2-7; 9 nucleotides agree with TRBD1. The junction had 8 bases not matched to a gene; V was cut back by 3 bases and J by 2 bases. The CDR3 is 16 amino acids. Per germline, CDR1 SEHNR and CDR2 FQNEAQ (reference sequence). The CDR3 DNA reads TGTGCCAGCAGCTTTTCCGGGACAGGGACCACCTACGAGCAGTACTTC. It encodes CASSFSGTGTTYEQYF. Based on the CDR3 plus reference TRBV7-9 and TRBJ2-7, the full variable domain is DTGVSQNPRHKITKRGQNVTFRCDPISEHNRLYWYRQTLGQGPEFLTYFQNEAQLEKSRLLSDRFSAERPKGSFSTLEIQRTEQGDSAMYLCASSFSGTGTTYEQYFGPGTRLTVT.

CDR3 sequence (DNA): TGTGCCAGCAGTTTAATAGGGGTTAATGAAAAACTGTTTTTT. Translating it yields CASSLIGVNEKLFF. The rearrangement links TRBV28 to TRBJ1-4; D is possibly TRBD1 (5 bases). Germline V lookup: CDR1 MDHEN, CDR2 SYDVKM. The V end lost 2 bases, the J end lost 4 bases, and 8 bases lay between the germline ends. The CDR3 loop spans 14 amino acids.

The table lists this clone with a count of one. The chain carries TRBV7-9 and TRBJ2-1, with 9 bases identical to TRBD2. Germline lookup yields CDR1 SEHNR and CDR2 FQNEAQ (reference sequence). V lost 4 bases to trimming and J lost 2 bases; unmatched junction nucleotides: 6. This CDR3 has 16 residues. The CDR3 spells CASSSRLADTYNEQFF. For the CDR3, the DNA is TGTGCCAGCAGCTCAAGACTAGCGGATACCTACAATGAGCAGTTCTTC.

The chain has TRBV6-2 or TRBV6-3 and TRBJ2-1; 9 nucleotides match TRBD1. The germline gives CDR1 MNHEY, CDR2 SVGEGT. The CDR3 consists of 15 residues. J gave up 6 bases and V 6 bases, and 9 bases lay outside the gene matches. The CDR3 sequence: CASSSTGGVGNEQFF. CDR3 in DNA: TGTGCCAGCAGCTCAACAGGGGGCGTGGGCAATGAGCAGTTCTTC.

The V gene is TRBV18, the J gene TRBJ2-1; TRBD1 aligns across 9 bases. V was pared by 3 bases and J by 7 bases, with 4 bases of the junction left unmatched. CDR1 and CDR2 from the germline V gene are KGHSH and LQKENI. The CDR3 spans 14 residues. The CDR3 coding sequence is TGTGCCAGCTCACCCGGGACAGGGTCGAATGAGCAGTTCTTC. This sequence encodes CASSPGTGSNEQFF.

The gene calls are TRBV7-2 and TRBJ2-7, with 8 bases fitting TRBD2. Germline loops: CDR1 SGHTA, CDR2 FQGNSA. The CDR3 contains 13 residues. After removal of 5 bases from V and 7 bases from J, the junction contained 7 bases not matched to a gene. This CDR3 reads CASSRDLAGEQYF. In DNA, the CDR3 is TGTGCCAGCAGCCGGGACCTAGCGGGTGAGCAGTACTTC.